A selection of T cell receptor beta chains follows, all from one sample in a study of blood T cell repertoires in COVID-19. The method was immunoSEQ multiplex PCR; TCRdb's version includes in-frame clones alone and lacks a portion of them. The repertoire has under 250,000 clones, 70% to 85% of them found once; the top ten carry 1.3%. Sequences were obtained from PBMCs or T cells enriched from blood (not recorded which). All receptors derive from a woman aged 40 to 50 with acute COVID-19. Each CDR3 is given without its conserved first and last residue. Each record gives: CDR3 protein, V gene, J gene.

CDR3 protein: ASSALVSTDTQY
V gene: TRBV9
J gene: TRBJ2-3

CDR3 protein: ASSHSDAHPRDSPLH
V gene: TRBV14
J gene: TRBJ1-6

CDR3 protein: ASSSMTGGFSYEQY
V gene: TRBV27
J gene: TRBJ2-7

CDR3 protein: ASSLFREETQY
V gene: TRBV5-4
J gene: TRBJ2-5

CDR3 protein: ASTGVNTEAF
V gene: TRBV30
J gene: TRBJ1-1

CDR3 protein: ASSLSGVREQF
V gene: TRBV7-9
J gene: TRBJ2-1

CDR3 protein: ASSLSSSGDEQF
V gene: TRBV28
J gene: TRBJ2-1

CDR3 protein: ASSPGQGDQPQH
V gene: TRBV5-4
J gene: TRBJ1-5

CDR3 protein: ASTGGGGGNNEQF
V gene: TRBV28
J gene: TRBJ2-1

CDR3 protein: ASSLKLSNEQF
V gene: TRBV5-8
J gene: TRBJ2-1

CDR3 protein: ASSAGLGNEQF
V gene: TRBV19
J gene: TRBJ2-1

CDR3 protein: ASSRQGENTEAF
V gene: TRBV19
J gene: TRBJ1-1

CDR3 protein: ASSGAGLADDTQY
V gene: TRBV5-6
J gene: TRBJ2-3

CDR3 protein: ASSWTSGSDTQY
V gene: TRBV5-4
J gene: TRBJ2-3

CDR3 protein: ASSLRQGADYGYT
V gene: TRBV3-1/TRBV3-2
J gene: TRBJ1-2

CDR3 protein: ASSPRAGGTNIQY
V gene: TRBV18
J gene: TRBJ2-4

CDR3 protein: AWKVLAGVSGELF
V gene: TRBV30
J gene: TRBJ2-2

CDR3 protein: ASRLQPANTGELF
V gene: TRBV6-6
J gene: TRBJ2-2

CDR3 protein: ASSQVPEGSSYEQY
V gene: TRBV4-1
J gene: TRBJ2-7

CDR3 protein: ATSRAGSGANVLT
V gene: TRBV15
J gene: TRBJ2-6